These T cell receptor beta chains were read from a single sample in a study of graft-versus-host responses after intestinal transplantation. The repertoire was sequenced with immunoSEQ multiplex PCR; TCRdb's copy has only in-frame clones and lacks some. The profile covers roughly 4,800 clones, with around three quarters appearing a single time and approximately 40% taken by the ten largest. The sample in question was PBMCs, obtained about 530 days after intestinal transplant. These receptors came from a human patient who received an intestinal transplant, so some T cells may come from the graft donor. Each CDR3 is given with its conserved first and last residue. D genes are given only for firm matches. Clone size appears in some rows only: once, few, many, or a class for an expanded clone.

J: TRBJ2-1; D: NA; V: TRBV18; size: NA; CDR3: CASSYGVPEYNEQFF; DNA: TGTGCCAGCTCTTACGGGGTACCCGAGTACAATGAGCAGTTCTTC
J: TRBJ2-3; D: NA; V: TRBV4-3; size: NA; CDR3: CASSQDRTGTDTQYF; DNA: TGCGCCAGCAGCCAAGATAGAACGGGGACAGATACGCAGTATTTT
J: TRBJ2-2; D: NA; V: TRBV6-5; size: few; CDR3: CASSYSTDTGELFF; DNA: TGTGCCAGCAGTTACTCGACAGACACCGGGGAGCTGTTTTTT
J: TRBJ2-7; D: NA; V: TRBV6-6; size: once; CDR3: CASSPGGSYEQYF; DNA: TGTGCCAGCAGTCCGGGCGGATCCTACGAGCAGTACTTC
J: TRBJ1-3; D: TRBD1; V: TRBV5-5; size: once; CDR3: CASSQEFGQGAGNTIYF; DNA: TGCGCCAGCAGCCAAGAGTTTGGACAGGGTGCTGGAAACACCATATATTTT
J: TRBJ2-6; D: TRBD1; V: TRBV6-4; size: NA; CDR3: CASSPNSGTGGANVLTF; DNA: TGTGCCAGCAGTCCAAATTCGGGGACAGGGGGGGCCAACGTCCTGACTTTC
J: TRBJ1-2; D: NA; V: TRBV2; size: large; CDR3: CASSYGYTF; DNA: TGTGCCAGCTCCTATGGCTACACCTTC
J: TRBJ2-5; D: TRBD2; V: TRBV5-1; size: NA; CDR3: CASSLAGTSAIYQETQYF; DNA: TGCGCCAGCAGCTTGGCCGGGACTAGCGCGATTTACCAAGAGACCCAGTACTTC
J: TRBJ1-2; D: TRBD1; V: TRBV6-8; size: NA; CDR3: CASTDREESYTF; DNA: TGTGCCAGCACAGACAGGGAAGAAAGCTACACCTTC
J: TRBJ2-2; D: TRBD1; V: TRBV11-3; size: NA; CDR3: CASSPDRVNTGELFF; DNA: TGTGCCAGCAGCCCCGACAGGGTCAACACCGGGGAGCTGTTTTTT
J: TRBJ1-2; D: NA; V: TRBV7-8; size: once; CDR3: CASSLIGYTPGDYGYTF; DNA: TGTGCCAGCAGCCTGATCGGGTATACCCCCGGGGACTATGGCTACACCTTC
J: TRBJ2-3; D: TRBD2; V: TRBV6-1; size: NA; CDR3: CASSETSGGADTQYF; DNA: TGTGCCAGCAGTGAAACTAGCGGGGGGGCAGATACGCAGTATTTT
J: TRBJ2-3; D: NA; V: TRBV6-4; size: NA; CDR3: CASSDGSRDGTDTQYF; DNA: TGTGCCAGCAGCGACGGGTCCAGGGATGGCACAGATACGCAGTATTTT
J: TRBJ2-7; D: TRBD1; V: TRBV10-2; size: NA; CDR3: CASRGTGLSYEQYF; DNA: TGCGCCAGCAGAGGGACAGGTCTCTCCTACGAGCAGTACTTC
J: TRBJ1-2; D: NA; V: TRBV7-9; size: NA; CDR3: CASSHPETEIYGYTF; DNA: TGTGCCAGCAGCCACCCCGAGACAGAAATCTATGGCTACACCTTC
J: TRBJ2-7; D: NA; V: TRBV6-5; size: NA; CDR3: CASSYSDSSIYEQYF; DNA: TGTGCCAGCAGTTACTCGGACAGCTCCATCTACGAGCAGTACTTC
J: TRBJ1-4; D: NA; V: TRBV7-2; size: few; CDR3: CASSQDLGFTNEKLFF; DNA: TGCGCCAGCAGCCAAGATCTGGGGTTCACTAATGAAAAACTGTTTTTT
J: TRBJ2-5; D: NA; V: TRBV6-1; size: once; CDR3: CASSHQETQYF; DNA: TGTGCCAGCAGCCACCAAGAGACCCAGTACTTC
J: TRBJ1-1; D: TRBD1; V: TRBV23-1; size: NA; CDR3: CASCRDRVTEAFF; DNA: TGCGCCAGCTGCCGGGACAGGGTAACTGAAGCTTTCTTT
J: TRBJ2-7; D: TRBD2; V: TRBV11-2; size: NA; CDR3: CASGREEQYF; DNA: TGTGCCAGCGGGAGGGAAGAGCAGTACTTC
J: TRBJ2-7; D: TRBD2; V: TRBV7-2; size: once; CDR3: CTSSFRLAGPYEQYF; DNA: TGTACCAGCAGCTTCCGACTAGCGGGGCCCTACGAGCAGTACTTC
J: TRBJ2-1; D: TRBD2; V: TRBV6-4; size: NA; CDR3: CASSDAGGHNEQFF; DNA: TGTGCCAGCAGTGACGCGGGGGGGCACAATGAGCAGTTCTTC